This T cell receptor beta chain was sequenced during a study of T cells after posttransplantation cyclophosphamide. Study-level findings and limits: Donor-recipient repertoire similarity was low at 1-2 months, rising over year one. Skin or GI-infiltrating T cells shared few TRB sequences with blood. Recipient CMV seropositivity and CMV reactivation strongly tracked TRB clonality.

The length of the CDR3 is 17 residues. J was trimmed by 10 bases and V by 5 bases; bases with no gene match: 17. In germline, CDR1 is SEHNR, CDR2 FQNEAQ (reference sequence). Control samples came 1 year after myeloablative marrow transplants with methotrexate plus calcineurin inhibitor. There are a few counts of this clone. As yet, its antigen is unknown. TCRdb's table, derived via immunoSEQ multiplex PCR, lists solely in-frame clones and lacks some. In the table there are some 17,000 clones, 65% to 85% of which are singletons. This TCR derives from a male patient younger than 45 who received an allogeneic stem cell transplant from an unrelated donor, was CMV-positive, and had acute and chronic GVHD. Some T cells here may be from the graft donor. V usage is TRBV7-9 and J usage is TRBJ1-6; 7 bases are a match to TRBD1. Material: PBMCs, obtained approximately 64 weeks after allogeneic stem cell transplant with calcineurin inhibitor and methotrexate. The CDR3, as DNA: TGTGCCAGCAGCGCCGACAGGGCTGCCAGGGCAGCGTCACCCCTCCACTTT. This gives the protein CASSADRAARAASPLHF.